Following are 12 T cell receptor beta chains from one sample sequenced in a study of T-cell memory formation after mild COVID-19. From the 5' RACE reads, TCRdb called clonotypes with MiXCR, one entry per CDR3 protein. This table has more than 250,000 distinct CDR3 sequences, about a sixth appearing once. The specimen was PBMCs or a T cell subset sorted from them (not recorded which). All receptors come from a man between 18 and 35 years old who had mild COVID-19 (a few samples of this study predate the infection). Cell type and time point are not known.

The rearrangement uses TRBV18 and TRBJ1-2, with a possible D match to TRBD1 (6 bases). V lost 6 bases and J 4 bases, leaving 24 bases between the germline ends. Per germline, CDR1 KGHSH and CDR2 LQKENI. This CDR3 is built from 17 residues. The CDR3 region is CASSPYKPGQLLYGYTF. DNA of the CDR3: TGTGCCAGCTCGCCTTATAAGCCCGGACAGTTACTCTATGGCTACACCTTC.

At least ten counts were recorded for this clonotype. CDR3 in DNA: TGCGCCAGCAGCCAAGGCCCCACAGGGGGCTGGCAGCCCCAGCATTTT. This gives the protein CASSQGPTGGWQPQHF. This chain links TRBV4-1 with TRBJ1-5; 9 bases map to TRBD1. Losses at the gene ends were 1 base for V and 7 bases for J; bases not matched to a gene: 8. The V gene's germline CDR1 is MGHRA and CDR2 YSYEKL. This CDR3 region has 16 residues.

This clonotype showed up many times. The V gene is TRBV11-2, the J gene TRBJ2-3; 10 nucleotides line up with TRBD2. J lost 3 bases, V lost 8 bases, and 2 bases had no gene match. This CDR3 comprises 13 residues. Germline V gene lookup returns CDR1 SGHAT and CDR2 FQNNGV. The CDR3 DNA reads TGTGCCAGCGCACTAGCGGGAACAGATACGCAGTATTTT. Translating it yields CASALAGTDTQYF.

This clonotype was detected only a few times. V usage is TRBV3-1 and J usage is TRBJ1-2, with D possibly being TRBD1 (6 bases). V lost 3 bases to trimming and J lost 7 bases, with 15 bases between them. CDR1 is LGHDT, CDR2 YNNKEL, per germline (reference sequence). CDR3 length: 14 residues. The CDR3 loop reads CASSQTEGVGGYTF. The CDR3 nucleotides are TGTGCCAGCAGCCAGACCGAGGGGGTCGGTGGCTACACCTTC. Drawing the rest from reference TRBV3-1 and TRBJ1-2, the complete variable domain is DTAVSQTPKYLVTQMGNDKSIKCEQNLGHDTMYWYKQDSKKFLKIMFSYNNKELIINETVPNRFSPKSPDKAHLNLHINSLELGDSAVYFCASSQTEGVGGYTFGSGTRLTVV.

This clonotype was seen more than once but under ten times. V gene TRBV7-9 combines with J gene TRBJ2-1, with 12 bases lining up with TRBD1. The CDR3 consists of 17 residues. J gave up 1 base and V 6 bases, and 7 bases lay outside the gene matches. Germline CDR1 SEHNR, CDR2 FQNEAQ (reference sequence). The CDR3, as DNA: TGTGCCAGCAGTCGGGACAGGGGGCCGGAATCCTACAATGAGCAGTTCTTC. Protein sequence: CASSRDRGPESYNEQFF.

The table lists this clonotype with a few counts. V and J are TRBV6-2 or TRBV6-3 and TRBJ2-7; TRBD1 aligns across 8 bases. Germline V gene sequence: CDR1 MNHEY, CDR2 SVGEGT. The CDR3 runs to 15 residues. V shed 6 bases and J 1 base; nucleotides not matched to a gene: 8. This chain's CDR3 is CASSSDREFSYEQYV. In DNA form, the CDR3 reads TGTGCCAGCAGCTCGGACAGGGAATTTTCCTACGAGCAGTACGTC.

The V call is TRBV29-1, the J call TRBJ2-1; D may be TRBD1 (5 bases). CDR3 length: 15 amino acids. The V gene's germline CDR1 is SQVTM and CDR2 ANQGSEA. V lost 6 bases and J 0 bases, leaving 15 bases between the germline ends. CDR3 nucleotide sequence: TGCAGCGTGGGAAAGGACATGAGCTCCTACAATGAGCAGTTCTTC. Residues: CSVGKDMSSYNEQFF.

This chain links TRBV4-1 with TRBJ1-6; TRBD1 aligns across 10 bases. The CDR3 is 17 residues long. J gave up 2 bases and V 1 base, and 2 bases lay outside the gene matches. Germline CDR1 and CDR2: MGHRA and YSYEKL. The CDR3 region has the DNA TGCGCCAGCAGCCAAGCCGGGACAGGGGCCTATAATTCACCCCTCCACTTT. Its translation is CASSQAGTGAYNSPLHF.

The chain has TRBV28 and TRBJ2-2, with D uncertain. The CDR3 spans 12 residues. CDR1 MDHEN and CDR2 SYDVKM come from the germline V gene. Between the trimmed V and J ends, which lost 6 bases and 4 bases, there was a span of 6 bases. The CDR3 is CASSVITGELFF. The CDR3 nucleotides read TGTGCCAGCAGCGTCATCACCGGGGAGCTGTTTTTT.

This clonotype was seen a handful of times. This chain joins TRBV25-1 and TRBJ1-2; 7 bases map to TRBD1. The CDR3 contains 15 residues. With 4 bases clipped from V and 4 bases from J, the junction kept 9 bases outside the gene matches. Germline V CDR1 and CDR2: MGHDK, SYGVNS. CDR3 in amino acids: CASSVDGTAIYGYTF. For the CDR3, the DNA is TGTGCCAGCAGTGTCGACGGGACAGCAATCTATGGCTACACCTTC.

This clonotype has just a few counts. The chain carries TRBV5-1 and TRBJ1-6; TRBD1 might be the D (6 bases). V dropped 0 bases and J dropped 14 bases, with 18 bases sitting between them. Germline V CDR1 and CDR2: SGHRS, YFSETQ. The CDR3 has 15 amino acids. CDR3 DNA sequence: TGCGCCAGCAGCTTGGAGACAGGCCCCGATTTGGCCCTCCACTTT. Protein sequence: CASSLETGPDLALHF. Full variable domain (remainder filled in from reference TRBV5-1 and TRBJ1-6): KAGVTQTPRYLIKTRGQQVTLSCSPISGHRSVSWYQQTPGQGLQFLFEYFSETQRNKGNFPGRFSGRQFSNSRSEMNVSTLELGDSALYLCASSLETGPDLALHFGNGTRLTVT.

The genes are TRBV10-2 and TRBJ2-1; 9 nucleotides align to TRBD2. Germline CDR1 reads WSHSY; CDR2 reads SAAADI. The CDR3 sequence is 16 residues long. J was trimmed by 4 bases and V by 7 bases; bases with no gene match: 11. The CDR3 coding sequence is TGCGCCAGCATTCACTTAGCGGGAGTCCTTTACAATGAGCAGTTCTTC. This encodes CASIHLAGVLYNEQFF.